The 29 T cell receptor beta chains given below trace back to one sample, sequenced in a study of T cells in Graves' hyperthyroidism and ophthalmopathy. Amplification targeted TCR beta CDR3 regions from RNA transcripts. An initial round of RT-PCR targeting the TCR CDR3 relied on the HTBI primer set. TCRdb ran MiXCR on the multiplex PCR reads and lists one entry per CDR3 protein. In the table there are some 580,000 distinct CDR3 sequences, around 15% of which are singletons. The sequenced material came from blood. These receptors originate from a woman in her forties with Graves' ophthalmopathy.

This clonotype was found many times. The genes are TRBV2 and TRBJ1-2; D unresolved. Trimming took 3 bases from V and 5 from J, leaving 13 bases between them. Per the germline V gene, CDR1 is SNHLY and CDR2 is FYNNEI. This CDR3 spans 14 amino acids. The CDR3 DNA reads TGTGCCAGCAGTGAGTGGGAATCGGGATATGGCTACACCTTC. Its translation is CASSEWESGYGYTF.

This clonotype was seen many times. The rearrangement uses TRBV12-3 or TRBV12-4 and TRBJ2-1; unclear D gene. This CDR3 contains 16 residues. With 4 bases removed from V and 7 bases from J, the gap between germline ends came to 20 bases. The CDR3 spells CASSSLLVGLQNEQFF. As DNA, the CDR3 is TGTGCCAGCAGTTCATTACTGGTAGGGCTTCAGAATGAGCAGTTCTTC.

This clonotype was recorded many times. The chain is built from TRBV5-1 and TRBJ2-5; 9 bases map to TRBD2. Germline CDR1 is SGHRS and CDR2 is YFSETQ. The CDR3 extends over 16 amino acids. The J segment lost 5 bases and the V segment lost 4 bases, leaving 12 bases of the junction unmatched. CDR3 residues: CASSTRPGLAGETQYF. The DNA for the CDR3 is TGCGCCAGCAGCACCCGCCCGGGACTAGCAGGGGAGACCCAGTACTTC. Supplemented by reference TRBV5-1 and TRBJ2-5, the full variable domain reads KAGVTQTPRYLIKTRGQQVTLSCSPISGHRSVSWYQQTPGQGLQFLFEYFSETQRNKGNFPGRFSGRQFSNSRSEMNVSTLELGDSALYLCASSTRPGLAGETQYFGPGTRLLVL.

This clonotype occurred many times. This chain connects TRBV28 to TRBJ2-7; the match to TRBD2 covers 9 bases. The V gene's germline CDR1 is MDHEN and CDR2 SYDVKM. This CDR3 is built from 16 residues. After removal of 8 bases from V and 7 bases from J, the junction contained 18 bases not matched to a gene. The CDR3 nucleotides are TGTGCCAGCGGAGAGACTAGCGGCCCCGGGTACGGTGAGCAGTACTTC. Its translation: CASGETSGPGYGEQYF.

In its sample, this clonotype was seen a few times. A read error is likely, as this CDR3 ends without the conserved phenylalanine or tryptophan. This chain connects TRBV6-1 to TRBJ1-1; D ambiguous. V dropped 6 bases and J dropped 1 base, with 6 bases sitting between them. CDR1 and CDR2 (germline): MNHNS, SASEGT. This CDR3 comprises 12 residues. CDR3 DNA sequence: TGTGCCAGCAGCAGGACGAACACTGAAGCTTTCCTT. The encoded protein is CASSRTNTEAFL.

With respect to this clonotype: A read error may be the cause here, since a much bigger clone is one base away. This chain uses TRBV11-3 with TRBJ2-1; the match to TRBD2 covers 8 bases. The length of the CDR3 is 16 residues. Per the germline V gene, CDR1 is SGHNT and CDR2 is YENEEA. The CDR3 loop reads CANSSTPDSGVGEQFF. The CDR3 coding sequence is TGTGCCAACAGCTCGACCCCAGATAGCGGGGTAGGTGAGCAGTTCTTC. The whole variable domain, filled in from reference TRBV11-3 and TRBJ2-1, reads EAGVVQSPRYKIIEKKQPVAFWCNPISGHNTLYWYLQNLGQGPELLIRYENEEAVDDSQLPKDRFSAERLKGVDSTLKIQPAELGDSAVYLCANSSTPDSGVGEQFFGPGTRLTVL.

This chain joins TRBV15 and TRBJ1-4, with D unclear. V was trimmed by 2 bases and J by 8 bases, leaving 9 bases between them. Germline V gives CDR1 LNHNV, CDR2 YYDKDF (reference sequence). The CDR3 runs 13 residues. CDR3 sequence reads: CATSRQGGEKLFF. The CDR3 bases are TGTGCCACCAGCAGACAAGGCGGGGAAAAACTGTTTTTT.

This clonotype was detected many times. This rearrangement joins TRBV7-2 to TRBJ2-3; no definite D call. The CDR3 totals 14 residues. V shed 4 bases and J shed 0 bases, with 8 bases lying between them. Germline V lookup: CDR1 SGHTA, CDR2 FQGNSA. CDR3 DNA: TGTGCCAGCAGCTGGAGCGTCAGCACAGATACGCAGTATTTT. It translates to CASSWSVSTDTQYF. The full variable domain, rest sourced from reference TRBV7-2 and TRBJ2-3, is GAGVSQSPSNKVTEKGKDVELRCDPISGHTALYWYRQSLGQGLEFLIYFQGNSAPDKSGLPSDRFSAERTGGSVSTLTIQRTQQEDSAVYLCASSWSVSTDTQYFGPGTRLTVL.

CDR3 loop: CSAAQTGAGIDTQYF. The CDR3 DNA reads as TGCAGTGCCGCTCAGACCGGGGCGGGCATAGATACGCAGTATTTT. V is TRBV20-1 and J is TRBJ2-3; either TRBD1 or TRBD2 may fit D (5 bases each). The CDR3 is 15 residues long. V dropped 6 bases and J dropped 5 bases, with 21 bases sitting between them. Germline V CDR1 and CDR2: DFQATT, SNEGSKA (reference sequence).

This clonotype was seen many times. The V call is TRBV20-1, the J call TRBJ2-1, with 8 bases matching TRBD2. The ends lost 6 bases at V and 4 bases at J; junction bases unmatched: 8. Germline V gene data show CDR1 as DFQATT and CDR2 as SNEGSKA (reference sequence). The CDR3 length is 14 residues. The CDR3 coding sequence is TGCAGTGCCCGGGAGGGGACTACATACAATGAGCAGTTCTTC. This codes for CSAREGTTYNEQFF.

This clonotype appeared many times. This chain connects TRBV3-1 to TRBJ2-7; D is ambiguous. The CDR3 runs 15 residues. V dropped 4 bases and J dropped 4 bases, with 17 bases sitting between them. Germline V gene lookup returns CDR1 LGHDT and CDR2 YNNKEL (reference sequence). As DNA, the CDR3 is TGTGCCAGCAGCCCCCGGACCCAGTCTATATACGAGCAGTACTTC. Its translation: CASSPRTQSIYEQYF.

The chain is built from TRBV5-1 and TRBJ1-3; D unresolved. This CDR3 has 16 residues. Germline-derived CDR1 and CDR2 are SGHRS and YFSETQ. V was cut by 2 bases and J by 0 bases, with 12 bases left in between. Here the CDR3 reads CASSLEDRSSGNTIYF. In nucleotides, the CDR3 is TGCGCCAGCAGCTTAGAAGACCGAAGCTCTGGAAACACCATATATTTT.

This clonotype was observed at least ten times. This rearrangement joins TRBV7-2 to TRBJ2-1, with 7 bases lining up with TRBD2. CDR1 is SGHTA and CDR2 is FQGNSA in the germline V gene. Germline trimming cut 4 bases from V and 7 bases from J; bases unmatched to any gene: 10. This CDR3 has 15 residues. The CDR3 bases are TGTGCCAGCAGCTCCTATCCGGGAGGAATTAATGAGCAGTTCTTC. Protein product: CASSSYPGGINEQFF.

This clonotype was found a few times. A much larger clone lies one base from this, so it may be a read error. The chain employs TRBV3-1 and TRBJ2-5; D not certain. This CDR3 has 15 amino acids. Per germline, CDR1 LGHDT and CDR2 YNNKEL (reference sequence). CDR3 sequence reads: CASNQRVGPYKTQYF. The CDR3 nucleotides are TGTGCCAGCAACCAAAGGGTCGGCCCTTACAAGACCCAGTACTTC.

Remarks on this clonotype: Sequence at one end of the junction differs from germline and may be a read error. The gene calls are TRBV7-3 and TRBJ2-6, with D uncertain. The CDR3 is made up of 15 amino acids. The germline V gene encodes CDR1 SGHTA and CDR2 FQGTGA. CDR3 residues: CVSSLHGDGANVLTF. In DNA form, the CDR3 reads TGTGTCAGCAGCTTACACGGAGATGGGGCCAACGTCCTGACTTTC.

The chain joins TRBV18 to TRBJ2-5, with D maybe TRBD1 (5 bases). Deletions cut 3 bases from V and 4 bases from J, with 15 bases between. The CDR3 covers 15 residues. Germline V lookup: CDR1 KGHSH, CDR2 LQKENI. The CDR3 spells CASSPSQGRGETQYF. The CDR3 nucleotides are TGTGCCAGCTCACCCTCCCAGGGAAGGGGAGAGACCCAGTACTTC.

This clonotype was recorded at least ten times. The V call is TRBV28, the J call TRBJ2-5; 14 nucleotides match TRBD2. Germline values: CDR1 MDHEN, CDR2 SYDVKM. The CDR3 length is 18 residues. Trimming cost V 8 bases and J 5 bases; bases outside gene matches: 16. The CDR3 coding sequence is TGTGCCAGCTCATATCCGGGACTAGCGGGAGTAGGCGGGGAGACCCAGTACTTC. This encodes CASSYPGLAGVGGETQYF.

This clonotype was recorded many times. CDR3 nucleotides: TGTGCCAGCAGTCCTCGTTTGGGGCAGAATCAGCCCCAGCATTTT. Translating it yields CASSPRLGQNQPQHF. This chain connects TRBV28 to TRBJ1-5; D may be TRBD1 (5 bases). This CDR3 is 15 amino acids long. Trimming stripped 5 bases from V and 4 bases from J, with 15 bases between. CDR1 and CDR2 (germline): MDHEN, SYDVKM.

V gene TRBV6-2 or TRBV6-3 combines with J gene TRBJ2-7; TRBD2 aligns across 11 bases. CDR1 is MNHEY and CDR2 is SVGEGT in the germline V gene. The CDR3 contains 15 residues. The trim removed 4 bases at V and 2 bases at J, leaving 4 bases unmatched. In DNA, the CDR3 is TGTGCCAGCAGTTCCGGGACTAGCGGTGCCTACGAGCAGTACTTC. This sequence encodes CASSSGTSGAYEQYF.

In this sample, this clonotype turned up many times. The junction does not match germline at one end; this may be a read error. The gene calls are TRBV7-7 and TRBJ2-5; D is possibly TRBD2 (6 bases). Germline-derived CDR1 and CDR2 are SSHAT and FNYEAQ (reference sequence). There are 13 residues in the CDR3. The CDR3 DNA sequence: TGTGCTAGCAGCTTTTCAAGCGGGGAGACCCAGTACTTC. This codes for CASSFSSGETQYF.

The V call is TRBV9, the J call TRBJ2-3; D tentatively reads TRBD1 or TRBD2 (6 bases each). Trimming removed 0 bases from V and 4 bases from J, with 15 bases in between. This CDR3 has 16 residues. The V gene's germline CDR1 is SGDLS and CDR2 YYNGEE. In nucleotides, the CDR3 is TGTGCCAGCAGCGTAGTGGGGGGAGAGGGGGCAGATACGCAGTATTTT. Translation: CASSVVGGEGADTQYF.

The genes are TRBV20-1 and TRBJ2-3; TRBD2 agrees at 7 bases. Germline lookup yields CDR1 DFQATT and CDR2 SNEGSKA (reference sequence). This CDR3 region has 15 residues. The V gene end was trimmed by 3 bases and the J gene end by 3 bases; junction bases not matched to a gene: 9. The CDR3 region is CSARGRTRSTDTQYF. In DNA, the CDR3 is TGCAGTGCTAGGGGTCGGACTAGGTCGACAGATACGCAGTATTTT.

This clonotype was seen repeatedly, ten times or more. The V and J genes are TRBV11-2 and TRBJ1-2; D is unclear. CDR1 SGHAT and CDR2 FQNNGV come from the germline V gene. The V gene lost 6 bases and the J gene lost 4 bases, with 12 bases spanning the gap. There are 13 residues in the CDR3. The CDR3 reads CASSHYSGYGYTF. The CDR3 bases are TGTGCCAGCAGTCATTACTCGGGCTATGGCTACACCTTC.

The sample holds many counts of this clonotype. The chain combines TRBV28 with TRBJ2-7, with D perhaps matching TRBD1 (6 bases). The CDR3 length is 15 residues. The germline gives CDR1 MDHEN, CDR2 SYDVKM. Between the trimmed V and J ends, which lost 6 bases and 0 bases, there was a span of 15 bases. CDR3 nucleotides: TGTGCCAGCAGCTCCCGGGTCAGGGGCTCCTACGAGCAGTACTTC. Residues: CASSSRVRGSYEQYF.

This clonotype was seen repeatedly, ten times or more. The rearrangement uses TRBV3-1 and TRBJ1-1; 8 positions match TRBD1. CDR3 length equals 16 residues. Germline V gene sequence: CDR1 LGHDT, CDR2 YNNKEL (reference sequence). V gave up 0 bases and J gave up 0 bases; unmatched junction bases: 3. The CDR3 sequence: CASSQEQGVVNTEAFF. CDR3 nucleotide sequence: TGTGCCAGCAGCCAAGAACAGGGGGTAGTGAACACTGAAGCTTTCTTT.

As for this clonotype: Germline and junction disagree at one end, which may indicate a read error. V is TRBV5-1 and J is TRBJ2-2, with 16 bases identical to TRBD2. Germline CDR1 SGHRS, CDR2 YFSETQ. This CDR3 is 17 amino acids long. DNA for the CDR3: TGTGCCAGCAGCTTGTCGGGACTAGCGGGAGGGAAAAGGGAGCTGTTTTTT. Protein sequence: CASSLSGLAGGKRELFF. Combining the CDR3 with reference TRBV5-1 and TRBJ2-2 gives the whole variable domain KAGVTQTPRYLIKTRGQQVTLSCSPISGHRSVSWYQQTPGQGLQFLFEYFSETQRNKGNFPGRFSGRQFSNSRSEMNVSTLELGDSALYLCASSLSGLAGGKRELFFGEGSRLTVL.

There are many counts of this clonotype. The V and J genes are TRBV11-2 and TRBJ1-6; D gene ambiguous. CDR1 and CDR2 from the germline V gene are SGHAT and FQNNGV. There are 15 residues in the CDR3. Trimming removed 7 bases at V and 7 bases at J, with 17 bases between. This CDR3 is CASNLASQTNSPLHF. CDR3 sequence (DNA): TGTGCCAGCAACCTGGCGAGCCAAACGAATTCACCCCTCCACTTT.

At least ten counts were recorded for this clonotype. The rearrangement uses TRBV2 and TRBJ2-1, with 7 positions matching TRBD1. The J segment lost 1 base and the V segment lost 6 bases, leaving 6 bases of the junction unmatched. CDR3 length equals 15 residues. Germline V gene sequence: CDR1 SNHLY, CDR2 FYNNEI. This chain's CDR3 is CASSAQGESYNEQFF. The CDR3 DNA reads as TGTGCCAGCAGCGCGCAGGGGGAATCCTACAATGAGCAGTTCTTC.

The rearrangement uses TRBV11-2 and TRBJ2-4; TRBD1 matches 10 bases. V shed 1 base and J 12 bases; nucleotides not matched to a gene: 3. CDR3 length equals 13 residues. Germline loops: CDR1 SGHAT, CDR2 FQNNGV. CDR3: CASSLGWDRGQYF. The DNA for the CDR3 is TGTGCCAGCAGCTTAGGTTGGGACAGGGGTCAGTACTTC.